Below are 19 T cell receptor beta chains sequenced from a single sample in a study of T cells after yellow fever vaccination. TCRdb redid the calling of the 5' RACE reads with MiXCR, one entry per CDR3 protein. The sample lists 110,000 to 150,000 distinct CDR3 sequences; approximately 6.6% were seen once. Sequencing used CD4+ T cells sorted from PBMCs, obtained 10 days after the yellow fever booster vaccination. The receptors here all came from a man aged 25 to 40 who received the YFV17D yellow fever vaccine.

This clonotype came up many times. The chain joins TRBV7-2 to TRBJ2-2; D is ambiguous. Germline CDR1 reads SGHTA; CDR2 reads FQGNSA. The CDR3 has 12 residues. V was cut by 3 bases and J by 8 bases, with 7 bases left in between. The CDR3 bases are TGTGCCAGCAGCTTGAATCTTGGGGAGCTGTTTTTT. Its protein is CASSLNLGELFF.

This clonotype was detected many times. V is TRBV6-5 and J is TRBJ1-3; TRBD1 is a possible D gene (5 bases). This CDR3 has 15 residues. Germline assignment: CDR1 MNHEY and CDR2 SVGAGI. Trimming shortened V by 2 bases and J by 4 bases, and 12 bases separated the two germline ends. The CDR3, as DNA: TGTGCCAGCAGTTACGAACCCAGGGTCGGAAACACCATATATTTT. This codes for CASSYEPRVGNTIYF.

For this clonotype: At one end, the junction sequence differs from germline, possibly due to a read error. The chain employs TRBV20-1 and TRBJ2-7; 12 bases fit TRBD1. There are 15 residues in the CDR3. CDR1 and CDR2 (germline): DFQATT, SNEGSKA (reference sequence). The CDR3 DNA is TGCTGTGCTACAGGGACAGGGGGCTTAACCTACGAGCAGTACTTC. Its translation is CCATGTGGLTYEQYF.

This clonotype was found many times. The V and J genes are TRBV6-5 and TRBJ2-3; D perhaps matches TRBD2 (6 bases). The CDR3 extends over 16 amino acids. Germline-derived CDR1 and CDR2 are MNHEY and SVGAGI. Trimming took 3 bases from V and 0 from J, leaving 13 bases between them. The CDR3 reads CASSYGAGLSTDTQYF. The CDR3 DNA follows: TGTGCCAGCAGTTATGGCGCGGGGCTTAGCACAGATACGCAGTATTTT.

This clonotype occurred many times. The V and J genes are TRBV5-5 and TRBJ2-1, with 7 bases fitting TRBD2. Trimming took 3 bases from V and 2 from J; bases not matched to a gene: 11. The CDR3 extends over 17 amino acids. CDR1 and CDR2 (germline): SGHKS, YYEKEE (reference sequence). The CDR3 protein is CASSWGPSGLAYNEQFF. CDR3 bases: TGTGCCAGCAGCTGGGGCCCTAGTGGACTAGCCTACAATGAGCAGTTCTTC.

This clonotype has ten or more counts. The rearrangement uses TRBV20-1 and TRBJ2-7; D not certain. V shed 3 bases and J shed 5 bases, with 14 bases lying between them. In germline, CDR1 is DFQATT, CDR2 SNEGSKA (reference sequence). The CDR3 is 13 residues long. The CDR3 DNA follows: TGCAGTGCTAGGGAGTCCGCCATGAACGAGCAGTACTTC. Encoded protein: CSARESAMNEQYF.

In this sample, this clonotype turned up many times. The chain uses TRBV5-6 and TRBJ2-7, with a possible D match to TRBD1 (6 bases). The CDR3 contains 14 residues. The V gene lost 3 bases and the J gene lost 2 bases, with 12 bases spanning the gap. CDR1 is SGHDT and CDR2 is YYEEEE in the germline V gene. The CDR3 is CASSSLQGPYEQYF. The CDR3 region has the DNA TGTGCCAGCAGCTCCCTGCAGGGGCCCTACGAGCAGTACTTC. Complete variable domain (other parts from reference TRBV5-6 and TRBJ2-7): DAGVTQSPTHLIKTRGQQVTLRCSPKSGHDTVSWYQQALGQGPQFIFQYYEEEERQRGNFPDRFSGHQFPNYSSELNVNALLLGDSALYLCASSSLQGPYEQYFGPGTRLTVT.

In its sample, this clonotype was seen a few times. This rearrangement joins TRBV7-2 to TRBJ2-5, with D tentatively TRBD1 (6 bases). V lost 2 bases, J lost 3 bases, and 7 bases lay in between. CDR3 length: 13 residues. The germline CDR1 and CDR2 sequences are SGHTA and FQGNSA. The CDR3 sequence: CASSLNREETQYF. The CDR3 DNA reads TGTGCCAGCAGCTTAAACAGGGAAGAGACCCAGTACTTC.

This clonotype was seen at least ten times. The J gene is TRBJ2-4, the V gene TRBV5-1; a possible D gene is TRBD2 (5 bases). The CDR3 covers 16 residues. Germline CDR1 reads SGHRS; CDR2 reads YFSETQ. The V end lost 3 bases, the J end lost 1 base, and 14 bases lay between the germline ends. The CDR3 is CASSYLEVGAKNIQYF. The CDR3 DNA sequence: TGCGCCAGCAGCTACCTGGAGGTGGGGGCCAAAAACATTCAGTACTTC.

The chain employs TRBV4-2 and TRBJ2-3; D remains ambiguous. Germline V gene sequence: CDR1 LGHNA, CDR2 YNFKEQ. The CDR3 extends over 15 amino acids. With 5 bases removed from V and 2 bases from J, the gap between germline ends came to 14 bases. The CDR3 reads CASSSRLLFTDTQYF. Here the CDR3 DNA reads TGTGCCAGCAGCTCCAGGCTCCTCTTCACAGATACGCAGTATTTT.

This clonotype came up many times. The chain links TRBV7-2 to TRBJ2-5; D is perhaps TRBD1 (6 bases). Germline-derived CDR1 and CDR2 are SGHTA and FQGNSA. There are 14 residues in the CDR3. Deletions cut 5 bases from V and 1 base from J, with 11 bases between. CDR3 residues: CASSPQGSQETQYF. The CDR3 DNA reads as TGTGCCAGCAGCCCCCAGGGGTCCCAAGAGACCCAGTACTTC.

J is TRBJ2-2 and V is TRBV12-3 or TRBV12-4, with TRBD1 as a possible D gene (6 bases). The V end was cut by 3 bases, the J end by 0 bases, with 11 bases between. The CDR3 extends over 16 amino acids. The CDR3 spells CASSFMGAANTGELFF. DNA of the CDR3: TGTGCCAGCAGTTTTATGGGGGCAGCGAACACCGGGGAGCTGTTTTTT.

The table lists this clonotype with many counts. This rearrangement joins TRBV20-1 to TRBJ2-5; D perhaps matches TRBD1 (6 bases). Trimming pared 3 bases from V and 0 bases from J, leaving 14 bases between. Per germline, CDR1 DFQATT and CDR2 SNEGSKA (reference sequence). There are 15 residues in the CDR3. CDR3 sequence reads: CSAREDRSNQETQYF. CDR3 bases: TGCAGTGCTAGGGAAGACAGGTCGAACCAAGAGACCCAGTACTTC.

The table lists this clonotype with many counts. The chain links TRBV5-5 to TRBJ1-4; no definite D call. The germline V and J ends were trimmed by 4 bases and 7 bases, with 8 bases remaining between them. The germline CDR1 and CDR2 sequences are SGHKS and YYEKEE (reference sequence). The CDR3 totals 12 residues. CDR3 bases: TGTGCCAGCAGCCCCGAGATTGAAAAACTGTTTTTT. Amino acids: CASSPEIEKLFF.

This clonotype appeared many times. The rearrangement joins TRBV24-1 to TRBJ2-2; D ambiguous. CDR1 and CDR2 (germline): KGHDR, SFDVKD. The CDR3 has 12 amino acids. Trimming left V 7 bases short and J 6 bases short, with 8 bases between. CDR3 DNA sequence: TGTGCCACCAGCAGTGGTCCCGGGGAGCTGTTTTTT. As protein: CATSSGPGELFF.

This clonotype occurred many times. CDR3 residues: CASSSVGSSGNTIYF. The CDR3 DNA follows: TGTGCCAGCAGCTCCGTAGGGAGCTCTGGAAACACCATATATTTT. The chain recombines TRBV7-2 with TRBJ1-3; no definite D call. The V end lost 4 bases, the J end lost 0 bases, and 10 bases lay between the germline ends. CDR3 size: 15 residues. Germline-derived CDR1 and CDR2 are SGHTA and FQGNSA. Full variable domain (rest looked up from reference TRBV7-2 and TRBJ1-3): GAGVSQSPSNKVTEKGKDVELRCDPISGHTALYWYRQSLGQGLEFLIYFQGNSAPDKSGLPSDRFSAERTGGSVSTLTIQRTQQEDSAVYLCASSSVGSSGNTIYFGEGSWLTVV.

A few counts support this clonotype. The V call is TRBV5-1, the J call TRBJ1-1, with D uncertain. Germline lookup yields CDR1 SGHRS and CDR2 YFSETQ. CDR3 length: 14 residues. Trimming took off 3 bases at V and 1 base at J, with 10 bases between the two ends. This chain's CDR3 is CASSWSSANTEAFF. CDR3 sequence (DNA): TGCGCCAGCAGCTGGTCGTCAGCGAACACTGAAGCTTTCTTT. Filled out from reference TRBV5-1 and TRBJ1-1, the complete variable domain reads KAGVTQTPRYLIKTRGQQVTLSCSPISGHRSVSWYQQTPGQGLQFLFEYFSETQRNKGNFPGRFSGRQFSNSRSEMNVSTLELGDSALYLCASSWSSANTEAFFGQGTRLTVV.

The table lists this clonotype with many counts. The chain has TRBV4-3 and TRBJ2-3, with 7 bases identical to TRBD2. The germline V gene has CDR1 LGHNA and CDR2 YSLEER. The V and J ends lost 0 bases and 5 bases, in that order; junction bases with no gene match: 17. The CDR3 is 19 residues long. This CDR3 is CASSQDPFGREMGGDTQYF. DNA of the CDR3: TGCGCCAGCAGCCAAGATCCCTTCGGGCGGGAGATGGGCGGAGATACGCAGTATTTT.

In this sample, this clonotype turned up many times. This rearrangement joins TRBV3-1 to TRBJ2-7; 8 bases are a match to TRBD1. This CDR3 comprises 17 residues. Looked up from germline, CDR1 is LGHDT and CDR2 is YNNKEL (reference sequence). With 3 bases clipped from V and 2 bases from J, the junction kept 12 bases outside the gene matches. The chain's CDR3 is CASSHGQGGSYAYEQYF. CDR3 in DNA: TGTGCCAGCAGCCACGGACAGGGCGGCTCCTACGCCTACGAGCAGTACTTC.